This T cell receptor beta chain was observed in a study of T cells after yellow fever vaccination (dated by TCRdb to between 2017 and 2020). The study in broad terms: The SMART-Seq v4 Ultra Low Input RNA kit was used to prepare libraries from fractions with low cell numbers. Bulk TCR alpha and beta repertoires were sequenced longitudinally to track T-cell clones before and after primary and booster YFV17D yellow fever vaccination. Two healthy male donors made up the cohort, one aged 18 to 30 years and the other aged 30 to 40 years. Bulk PBMC replicates and cell subsets were isolated from blood drawn at multiple timepoints before and after both primary and secondary immunization.

The sequencer listed for this sample is Illumina NovaSeq 6000. Synthesis of TCR cDNA relied on 5'RACE template switching, a step that introduced a universal primer site along with unique molecular identifiers. cDNA synthesis was primed from both the TCR alpha and TCR beta constant segments. Library amplification involved two PCR steps, and the second step added sample barcodes and sequencing adapters. Sequencing of libraries was performed on Illumina HiSeq 2500 (2x100 bp) or NovaSeq (2x150 bp). Turning to the authors' computational methods: MIGEC handled demultiplexing of reads and collapsing into UMI consensus sequences, while MiXCR performed V(D)J alignment. Vaccine-responding clonotypes were identified with edgeR using replicate PBMC samples, with FDR below 0.01 and a log2 fold change above 5 up to day 15 being required. Each bulk clonotype received a CD4 or CD8 identity based on whether the sequenced CD4 or CD8 repertoire contained that clonotype at higher abundance. The public sequencing data were trimmed at Q25 with fastp and processed into clonotypes with MiXCR by TCRdb, which kept only in-frame beta chains. Rows with one shared CDR3 protein collapse into an entry with the most common genes and DNA. The V and J calls were determined by TCRdb, not by the authors. Here the sample has 150,000 to 200,000 distinct CDR3 sequences; roughly 9.6% occur a single time. The top ten constitute 35% to 40% of the sample.

The intended sense of this specimen's treatment or condition label: live attenuated yellow fever vaccine strain. PBMCs were isolated from peripheral blood using a standard Ficoll-Paque protocol. Dynabeads CD4 and CD8 positive selection kits were used to isolate the CD4 and CD8 T-cell fractions. RNA was extracted with TriZol from bulk PBMCs, CD4 and CD8 fractions, and dextramer-positive and dextramer-negative fractions. General study outcomes and caveats: After the booster, most clones that had expanded after primary vaccination were detected again (around 97% of CD4 and 70% to 90% of CD8), suggesting broad maintenance of memory. FACS-sorted repertoires could contain abundant contaminating clonotypes from the bulk population, so computational filtering was required. Compared with the primary T-cell response, the secondary T-cell response was faster but weaker, reaching its peak on day 5 rather than on day 15. A small share of clonotypes occurred in both CD4 and CD8 compartments, likely arising from convergent recombination. Because only two donors were included in the study, the extent to which the findings can be generalized is limited.

The germline V gene specifies SGHVS as CDR1 and FNYEAQ as CDR2. Its CDR3 holds 15 amino acids, cysteine through phenylalanine. The kept DNA is CDR3 alone, 45 bases in frame from the first base. V is shortened by 4 bases, J by 0 bases, and the region joining them spans 11 bases. Of note for this clonotype: The antigen it binds to is not known. Nothing much larger sits one base from this clone, and base qualities are not available.

Here the chain combines TRBV7-6 and TRBJ2-3; the D gene is perhaps TRBD2, on 5 matching bases. This material consisted of CD8+ T cells sorted from PBMCs, taken 15 days after the yellow fever booster vaccination. This TCR came from a young man who received the YFV17D yellow fever vaccine. CDR3 reads: CASSYGRGSTDTQYF. The nucleotides read TGTGCCAGCAGCTACGGACGGGGTAGCACAGATACGCAGTATTTT.